These 21 T cell receptor beta chains originate from one sample sequenced in a study of blood T cell repertoires in COVID-19 (dated by TCRdb to 2019 to 2021). Preparation of the library involved the immunoSEQ multiplex PCR assay. Sourced from immuneACCESS, this table was stored by TCRdb with only in-frame sequences that have V and J called. A share of the clones is absent; for the studies checked, an unresolved V gene accounts for under half, and the remainder has no known explanation. For this sample the table gives about 74,000 clones, of which roughly 87% were detected only once. Of the sample, roughly 1% falls within the top ten clones. Specimen: peripheral blood. The receptor source for this set is a woman in her forties or fifties in a cohort sampled during active COVID-19.

V is TRBV27 and J is TRBJ2-7, with D unresolved. This CDR3 spans 13 amino acids. Germline loops: CDR1 MNHEY, CDR2 SMNVEV (reference sequence). Trimming removed 4 bases at V and 4 bases at J, with 11 bases between. The chain's CDR3 is CASSSSPQYEQYF. CDR3 nucleotide sequence: TGTGCCAGCAGTTCCTCCCCCCAGTACGAGCAGTACTTC.

In the case of this clone: Mismatch with germline at one junction end may stem from a read error. The chain carries TRBV10-1 and TRBJ2-5, with D hard to call. Germline CDR1 WNHNN, CDR2 SYGVQD (reference sequence). CDR3 length: 13 residues. The CDR3 DNA reads as TGCGCCAGCAGTGACAGCGTAAAAGAGGCCCAGTACTTC. Translated: CASSDSVKEAQYF.

The rearrangement joins TRBV28 to TRBJ2-3; 9 bases line up with TRBD1. J lost 4 bases, V lost 5 bases, and 10 bases had no gene match. The CDR3 spans 16 residues. CDR1 is MDHEN, CDR2 SYDVKM, per germline. CDR3 protein: CASSPLGQGSADTQYF. In DNA form, the CDR3 reads TGTGCCAGCAGTCCCTTAGGACAGGGGAGCGCAGATACGCAGTATTTT.

The CDR3 region has the DNA TGTGCCAGCAGCTTAGCCAGGGCTCTCTACGAGCAGTACTTC. This codes for CASSLARALYEQYF. The chain links TRBV11-2 to TRBJ2-7; D perhaps matches TRBD1 (5 bases). V lost 1 base, J lost 3 bases, and 10 bases lay in between. CDR1 and CDR2 from the germline V gene are SGHAT and FQNNGV. The CDR3 spans 14 residues.

The chain links TRBV2 to TRBJ2-3; TRBD2 matches 7 bases. This CDR3 comprises 15 residues. The germline CDR1 and CDR2 sequences are SNHLY and FYNNEI. J gave up 3 bases and V 2 bases, and 5 bases lay outside the gene matches. Written as DNA, the CDR3 is TGTGCCAGCAGTGAACAGGGAGGGCCGACAGATACGCAGTATTTT. Its protein product is CASSEQGGPTDTQYF. The variable domain in full, with the rest retrieved from reference TRBV2 and TRBJ2-3, is EPEVTQTPSHQVTQMGQEVILRCVPISNHLYFYWYRQILGQKVEFLVSFYNNEISEKSEIFDDQFSVERPDGSNFTLKIRSTKLEDSAMYFCASSEQGGPTDTQYFGPGTRLTVL.

The chain combines TRBV5-6 with TRBJ2-3; D remains ambiguous. The CDR3 is 13 amino acids. Germline CDR1 SGHDT, CDR2 YYEEEE. V lost 4 bases to trimming and J lost 2 bases, with 8 bases between them. CDR3 protein: CASSPRATDTQYF. The CDR3 DNA follows: TGTGCCAGCAGCCCACGCGCCACAGATACGCAGTATTTT.

V gene TRBV30 combines with J gene TRBJ2-2; 8 bases align to TRBD2. The V segment lost 3 bases and the J segment 3 bases; nucleotides outside the gene matches: 9. This CDR3 is built from 16 residues. Germline-derived CDR1 and CDR2 are GTSNPN and SVGIG (reference sequence). The CDR3 DNA is TGTGCCTGGAGACGTACGCCCGGGAGGGACACCGGGGAGCTGTTTTTT. It is translated as CAWRRTPGRDTGELFF. Together with reference TRBV30 and TRBJ2-2, the CDR3 gives the full variable domain: SQTIHQWPATLVQPVGSPLSLECTVEGTSNPNLYWYRQAAGRGLQLLFYSVGIGQISSEVPQNLSASRPQDRQFILSSKKLLLSDSGFYLCAWRRTPGRDTGELFFGEGSRLTVL.

This clone was seen only once. The chain links TRBV10-3 to TRBJ1-2, with D possibly TRBD1 on 6 matching bases. This CDR3 has 13 residues. CDR1 and CDR2 from the germline V gene are ENHRY and SYGVKD. V was cut by 8 bases and J by 0 bases, with 10 bases left in between. The CDR3 here is CAIRTGSNYGYTF. The CDR3, as DNA: TGTGCCATCCGCACAGGGTCTAACTATGGCTACACCTTC.

This chain links TRBV2 with TRBJ1-1; 10 bases match TRBD1. With 3 bases clipped from V and 0 bases from J, the junction kept 7 bases outside the gene matches. The CDR3 is 17 amino acids. CDR1 and CDR2 (germline): SNHLY, FYNNEI. CDR3 in amino acids: CASSDPGQGSMNTEAFF. CDR3 bases: TGTGCCAGCAGTGACCCGGGACAGGGGTCGATGAACACTGAAGCTTTCTTT.

This sequence joins TRBV14 and TRBJ2-1; 12 bases line up with TRBD2. The CDR3 is made up of 17 amino acids. V gave up 1 base and J gave up 9 bases; unmatched junction bases: 10. Germline CDR1 SGHDN, CDR2 FVKESK. CDR3 DNA sequence: TGTGCCAGCAGCCAAGCCCTACTAGCGGGAGGATTGGGTGAGCAGTTCTTC. This encodes CASSQALLAGGLGEQFF.

The V call is TRBV19, the J call TRBJ1-1; TRBD1 aligns across 7 bases. The V segment lost 1 base and the J segment 1 base; nucleotides outside the gene matches: 15. Germline CDR1 is LNHDA and CDR2 is SQIVND (reference sequence). This CDR3 is built from 19 residues. The CDR3 nucleotides are TGTGCCAGTAGTATAGCCCAACTAAGCTGGACAGGTTCGAACACTGAAGCTTTCTTT. Translating gives CASSIAQLSWTGSNTEAFF.

This clone was observed a few times. The rearrangement joins TRBV30 to TRBJ1-2; unclear D gene. Germline V gene data show CDR1 as GTSNPN and CDR2 as SVGIG (reference sequence). V was clipped by 7 bases and J by 4 bases, with 13 bases between them. The CDR3 runs 12 residues. The CDR3 nucleotides read TGTGCCTCCTTAACGGGTAGCTATGGCTACACCTTC. Translating gives CASLTGSYGYTF.

J is TRBJ1-2 and V is TRBV28; TRBD1 might be the D (5 bases). The CDR3 contains 9 residues. Trimming removed 11 bases from V and 8 bases from J, with 9 bases in between. Germline V gene sequence: CDR1 MDHEN, CDR2 SYDVKM. The CDR3 sequence is CACGGGYTF. The CDR3, as DNA: TGTGCCTGCGGGGGGGGCTACACCTTC.

This clone was detected only a few times. The rearrangement links TRBV29-1 to TRBJ1-1; TRBD1 matches at 7 bases. Trimming at V came to 6 bases and at J to 4 bases, leaving 8 bases not matched to a gene. Germline values: CDR1 SQVTM, CDR2 ANQGSEA. There are 13 residues in the CDR3. The chain's CDR3 is CSVRPGGSTEAFF. CDR3 coding DNA: TGCAGCGTCCGCCCAGGGGGGAGCACTGAAGCTTTCTTT.

The rearrangement joins TRBV7-9 to TRBJ2-1; D might be TRBD1 (5 bases). This CDR3 comprises 15 residues. CDR1 is SEHNR and CDR2 is FQNEAQ in the germline V gene (reference sequence). Trimming left V 5 bases short and J 0 bases short, with 11 bases between. The CDR3, as DNA: TGTGCCAGCAGCCCTAGGGGTAGCTCCTACAATGAGCAGTTCTTC. This codes for CASSPRGSSYNEQFF.

This clone was detected only once. The gene calls are TRBV6-5 and TRBJ2-2; 7 bases align to TRBD1. The CDR3 consists of 13 residues. V dropped 6 bases and J dropped 7; count of bases not matched to a gene: 5. Germline CDR1 reads MNHEY; CDR2 reads SVGAGI. The CDR3 protein is CASSLTGNGELFF. As DNA, the CDR3 is TGTGCCAGCAGCCTGACAGGGAACGGGGAGCTGTTTTTT.

CDR3 protein: CASSRTGHYEQYF. CDR3 sequence (DNA): TGTGCCAGCAGTCGGACAGGACACTACGAGCAGTACTTC. This rearrangement joins TRBV6-5 to TRBJ2-7, with 7 bases aligning to TRBD1. With V trimmed by 5 bases and J by 3 bases, 4 bases remained unmatched. Germline V gene data show CDR1 as MNHEY and CDR2 as SVGAGI. This CDR3 contains 13 residues.

The rearrangement uses TRBV19 and TRBJ2-1, with D perhaps TRBD2 (5 bases). V lost 2 bases and J 1 base, leaving 6 bases between the germline ends. There are 14 residues in the CDR3. Per germline, CDR1 LNHDA and CDR2 SQIVND (reference sequence). In DNA, the CDR3 is TGTGCCAGTAGTATATCGGGGTCCTACAATGAGCAGTTCTTC. This codes for CASSISGSYNEQFF. The whole variable domain, filled in from reference TRBV19 and TRBJ2-1, reads DGGITQSPKYLFRKEGQNVTLSCEQNLNHDAMYWYRQDPGQGLRLIYYSQIVNDFQKGDIAEGYSVSREKKESFPLTVTSAQKNPTAFYLCASSISGSYNEQFFGPGTRLTVL.

CDR3 in amino acids: CASSVTDRSASGNTIYF. CDR3 sequence (DNA): TGCGCCAGCAGCGTCACCGACAGGTCTGCCTCTGGAAACACCATATATTTT. This chain links TRBV4-1 with TRBJ1-3; D is perhaps TRBD1 (6 bases). Germline CDR1 and CDR2: MGHRA and YSYEKL. This CDR3 is built from 17 residues. Trimming pared 5 bases from V and 0 bases from J, leaving 17 bases between.

The chain employs TRBV30 and TRBJ2-1; D is unresolved. CDR1 and CDR2 (germline): GTSNPN, SVGIG (reference sequence). V lost 1 base and J 2 bases, leaving 9 bases between the germline ends. The CDR3 covers 14 residues. DNA of the CDR3: TGTGCCTGGAGTGCTCGTACAGCCTACAATGAGCAGTTCTTC. Protein sequence: CAWSARTAYNEQFF.

The chain carries TRBV9 and TRBJ2-3, with D possibly matching TRBD2 (6 bases). Per the germline V gene, CDR1 is SGDLS and CDR2 is YYNGEE. The CDR3 is 15 amino acids. V lost 4 bases to trimming and J lost 6 bases, with 18 bases between them. CDR3 in DNA: TGTGCCAGCAGCTCCCGGGGCGGCCGGGAGGATACGCAGTATTTT. Protein sequence: CASSSRGGREDTQYF.